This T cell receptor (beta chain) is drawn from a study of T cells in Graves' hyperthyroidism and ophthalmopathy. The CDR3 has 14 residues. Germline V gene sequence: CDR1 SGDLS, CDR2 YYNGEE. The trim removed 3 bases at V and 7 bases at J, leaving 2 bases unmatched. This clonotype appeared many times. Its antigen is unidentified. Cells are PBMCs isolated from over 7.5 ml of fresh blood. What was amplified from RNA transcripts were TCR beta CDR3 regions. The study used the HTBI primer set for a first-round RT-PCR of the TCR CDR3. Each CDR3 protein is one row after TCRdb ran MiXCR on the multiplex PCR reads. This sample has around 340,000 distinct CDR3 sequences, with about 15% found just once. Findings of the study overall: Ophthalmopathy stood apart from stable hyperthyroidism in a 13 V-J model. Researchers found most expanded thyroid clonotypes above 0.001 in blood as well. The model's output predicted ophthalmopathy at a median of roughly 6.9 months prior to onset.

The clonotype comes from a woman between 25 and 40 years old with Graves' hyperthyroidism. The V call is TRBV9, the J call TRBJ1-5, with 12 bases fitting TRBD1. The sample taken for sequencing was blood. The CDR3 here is CASSGGTGGQPQHF. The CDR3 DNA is TGTGCCAGCAGCGGGGGGACAGGGGGCCAGCCCCAGCATTTT. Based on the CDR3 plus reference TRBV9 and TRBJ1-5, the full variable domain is DSGVTQTPKHLITATGQRVTLRCSPRSGDLSVYWYQQSLDQGLQFLIQYYNGEERAKGNILERFSAQQFPDLHSELNLSSLELGDSALYFCASSGGTGGQPQHFGDGTRLSIL.